This T cell receptor (beta chain) was documented in a study of T cell changes during pregnancy in multiple sclerosis. This clone was found once. CDR1 is KGHSH, CDR2 LQKENI, per germline. V gave up 3 bases and J gave up 7 bases; unmatched junction bases: 6. CDR3 length: 14 residues. TCRdb keeps only in-frame clones here, not all; method: immunoSEQ multiplex PCR. The sample carries under 85,000 clones, 90% to 95% recorded once. The clonotype was recovered from a female donor in good health, enrolled as a control in a pregnancy study. The sequencing used CD4+ T cells from peripheral blood mononuclear cells, collected in the third trimester of pregnancy. The chain uses TRBV18 and TRBJ2-5; 9 positions match TRBD2. The CDR3 loop is CASSPPGLAATQYF. CDR3 sequence (DNA): TGTGCCAGCTCACCTCCGGGACTAGCAGCGACCCAGTACTTC. Combining the CDR3 with reference TRBV18 and TRBJ2-5 gives the whole variable domain NAGVMQNPRHLVRRRGQEARLRCSPMKGHSHVYWYRQLPEEGLKFMVYLQKENIIDESGMPKERFSAEFPKEGPSILRIQQVVRGDSAAYFCASSPPGLAATQYFGPGTRLLVL.